This T cell receptor (beta chain) came from a study of patients and donors after allogeneic stem cell transplantation. Using its own MiXCR run on the RT-PCR reads, TCRdb lists one record per CDR3 protein. Here the sample spans about a million distinct CDR3 sequences, roughly 18% being singletons. The CDR3 runs 10 residues. Germline V lookup: CDR1 KGHDR, CDR2 SFDVKD. This clonotype was recorded only once. The chain recombines TRBV24-1 with TRBJ2-7; D not resolved. The source is a human donor who was either an allogeneic HSCT recipient or a stem cell or donor lymphocyte infusion donor (not recorded which). It is not recorded whose cells these are; they may come from a transplant donor. The sequenced sample was blood, either unsorted or a sorted T cell fraction (not recorded which). In nucleotides, the CDR3 is TGTGCGAAGGGTAGCTACGAGCAGTACTTC. It yields the protein CAKGSYEQYF.